This record looks at one TCR beta chain sequence and its context. This sample is part of a study of blood T cell repertoires in COVID-19. Background on the study: Acute-phase and convalescent COVID-19 samples originated in the United States, Italy and Spain.

Germline CDR1 is WSHSY and CDR2 is SAAADI. Trimming stripped 7 bases from V and 0 bases from J, with 13 bases between. CDR3 length equals 16 residues. The authors' processing: Amplification of reference gene primers was used by the study to estimate nucleated cell counts. Profiled with immunoSEQ multiplex PCR; TCRdb holds only in-frame clones, not every one. The V and J calls and clone size come from that table; D and trimming were worked out from the DNA. The data contain 90,000 to 120,000 clones, about 91% of them singletons. This chain connects TRBV10-2 to TRBJ1-6; D perhaps matches TRBD1 (5 bases). The receptor comes from a man in his fifties with active or convalescent COVID-19. The sequencing sample was made of peripheral blood. CDR3: CASTAGQSSYNSPLHF. In DNA form, the CDR3 reads TGCGCCAGCACCGCTGGACAAAGCTCCTATAATTCACCCCTCCACTTT.